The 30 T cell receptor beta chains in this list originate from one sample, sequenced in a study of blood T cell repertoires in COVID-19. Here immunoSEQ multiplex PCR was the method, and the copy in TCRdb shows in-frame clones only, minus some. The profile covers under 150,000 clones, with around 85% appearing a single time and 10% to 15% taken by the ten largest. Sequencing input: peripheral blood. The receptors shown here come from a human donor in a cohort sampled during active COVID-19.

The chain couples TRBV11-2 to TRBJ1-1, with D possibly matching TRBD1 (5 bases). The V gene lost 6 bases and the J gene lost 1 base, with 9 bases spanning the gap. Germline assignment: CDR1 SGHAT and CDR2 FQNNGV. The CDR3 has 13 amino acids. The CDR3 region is CASRSQGNTEAFF. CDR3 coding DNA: TGTGCCAGCAGAAGTCAGGGGAACACTGAAGCTTTCTTT. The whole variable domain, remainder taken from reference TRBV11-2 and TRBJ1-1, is EAGVAQSPRYKIIEKRQSVAFWCNPISGHATLYWYQQILGQGPKLLIQFQNNGVVDDSQLPKDRFSAERLKGVDSTLKIQPAKLEDSAVYLCASRSQGNTEAFFGQGTRLTVV.

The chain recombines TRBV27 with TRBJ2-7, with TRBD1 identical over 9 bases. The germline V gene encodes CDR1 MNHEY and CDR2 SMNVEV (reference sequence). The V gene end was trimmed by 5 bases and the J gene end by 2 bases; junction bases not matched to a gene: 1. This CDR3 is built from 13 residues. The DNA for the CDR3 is TGTGCCAGCAGTCGGGACAGGGCCTACGAGCAGTACTTC. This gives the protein CASSRDRAYEQYF.

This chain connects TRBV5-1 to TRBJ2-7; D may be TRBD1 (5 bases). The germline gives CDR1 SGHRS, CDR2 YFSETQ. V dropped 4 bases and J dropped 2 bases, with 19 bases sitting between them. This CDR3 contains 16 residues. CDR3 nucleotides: TGCGCCAGCAGCAGACTGAGAGAAGGGGCCGCCTACGAGCAGTACTTC. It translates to CASSRLREGAAYEQYF. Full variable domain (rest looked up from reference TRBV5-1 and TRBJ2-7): KAGVTQTPRYLIKTRGQQVTLSCSPISGHRSVSWYQQTPGQGLQFLFEYFSETQRNKGNFPGRFSGRQFSNSRSEMNVSTLELGDSALYLCASSRLREGAAYEQYFGPGTRLTVT.

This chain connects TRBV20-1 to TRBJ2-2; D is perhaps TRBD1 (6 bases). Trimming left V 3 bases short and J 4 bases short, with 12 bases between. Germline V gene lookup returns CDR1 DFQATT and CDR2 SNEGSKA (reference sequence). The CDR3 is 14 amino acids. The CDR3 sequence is CSASWQGSTGELFF. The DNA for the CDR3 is TGCAGTGCTAGTTGGCAGGGGAGCACCGGGGAGCTGTTTTTT.

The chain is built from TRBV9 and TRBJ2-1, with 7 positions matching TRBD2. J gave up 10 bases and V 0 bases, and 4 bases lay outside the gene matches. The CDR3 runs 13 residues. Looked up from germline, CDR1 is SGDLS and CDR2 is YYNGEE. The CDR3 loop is CASSVEMRGEQFF. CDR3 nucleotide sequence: TGTGCCAGCAGCGTAGAAATGCGGGGGGAGCAGTTCTTC. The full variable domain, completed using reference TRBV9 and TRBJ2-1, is DSGVTQTPKHLITATGQRVTLRCSPRSGDLSVYWYQQSLDQGLQFLIQYYNGEERAKGNILERFSAQQFPDLHSELNLSSLELGDSALYFCASSVEMRGEQFFGPGTRLTVL.

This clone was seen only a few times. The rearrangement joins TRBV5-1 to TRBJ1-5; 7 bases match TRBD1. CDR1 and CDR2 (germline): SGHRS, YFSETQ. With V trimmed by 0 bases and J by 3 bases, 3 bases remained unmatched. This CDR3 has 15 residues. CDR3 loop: CASSLDRGSNQPQHF. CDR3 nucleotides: TGCGCCAGCAGCTTGGACAGGGGTTCCAATCAGCCCCAGCATTTT.

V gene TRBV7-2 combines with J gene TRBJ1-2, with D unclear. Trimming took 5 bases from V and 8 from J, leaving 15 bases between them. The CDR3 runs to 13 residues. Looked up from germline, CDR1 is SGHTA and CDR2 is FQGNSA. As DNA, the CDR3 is TGTGCCAGCAGCCCTCGCGCCAGAGGGGGCTACACCTTC. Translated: CASSPRARGGYTF. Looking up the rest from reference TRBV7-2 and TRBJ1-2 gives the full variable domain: GAGVSQSPSNKVTEKGKDVELRCDPISGHTALYWYRQSLGQGLEFLIYFQGNSAPDKSGLPSDRFSAERTGGSVSTLTIQRTQQEDSAVYLCASSPRARGGYTFGSGTRLTVV.

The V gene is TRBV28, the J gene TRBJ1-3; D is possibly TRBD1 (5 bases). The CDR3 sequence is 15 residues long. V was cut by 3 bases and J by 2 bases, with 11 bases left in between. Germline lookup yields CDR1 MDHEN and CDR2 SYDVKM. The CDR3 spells CASSLPGNAGNTIYF. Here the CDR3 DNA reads TGTGCCAGCAGTTTGCCAGGGAACGCTGGAAACACCATATATTTT.

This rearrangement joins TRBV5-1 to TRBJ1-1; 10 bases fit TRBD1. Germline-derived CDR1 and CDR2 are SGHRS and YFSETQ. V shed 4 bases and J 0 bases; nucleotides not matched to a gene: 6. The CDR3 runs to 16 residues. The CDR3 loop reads CASSTGQGNMNTEAFF. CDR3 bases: TGCGCCAGCAGCACGGGACAGGGGAACATGAACACTGAAGCTTTCTTT.

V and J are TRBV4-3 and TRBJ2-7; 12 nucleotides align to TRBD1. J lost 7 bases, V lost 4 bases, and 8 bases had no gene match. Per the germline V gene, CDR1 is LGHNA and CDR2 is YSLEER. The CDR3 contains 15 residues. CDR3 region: CASSPGTGGLGEQYF. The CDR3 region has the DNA TGCGCCAGCAGCCCCGGGACAGGGGGCTTGGGGGAGCAGTACTTC.

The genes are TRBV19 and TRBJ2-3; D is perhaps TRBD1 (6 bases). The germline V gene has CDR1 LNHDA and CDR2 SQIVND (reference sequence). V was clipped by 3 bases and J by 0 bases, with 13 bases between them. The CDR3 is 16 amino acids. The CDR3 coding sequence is TGTGCCAGTAGTATCCGACAGGCTGCTAGCACAGATACGCAGTATTTT. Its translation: CASSIRQAASTDTQYF.

DNA of the CDR3: TGTGCCAGCAGTTACTCGGCGACAGGGACCGGAAACACCATATATTTT. It is translated as CASSYSATGTGNTIYF. The chain couples TRBV6-5 to TRBJ1-3; 7 bases map to TRBD1. Germline V gene sequence: CDR1 MNHEY, CDR2 SVGAGI. V trimming: 0 bases; J trimming: 4 bases; junction bases outside the gene matches: 6. This CDR3 has 16 residues.

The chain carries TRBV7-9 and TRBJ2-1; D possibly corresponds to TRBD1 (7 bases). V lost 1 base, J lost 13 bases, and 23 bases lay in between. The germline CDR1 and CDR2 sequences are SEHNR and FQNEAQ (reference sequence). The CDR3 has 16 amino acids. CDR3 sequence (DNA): TGTGCCAGCAGCTTAGGCGGGGACAGTGGAAGTGAGGCTCAGTTCTTC. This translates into CASSLGGDSGSEAQFF. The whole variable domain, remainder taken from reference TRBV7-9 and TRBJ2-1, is DTGVSQNPRHKITKRGQNVTFRCDPISEHNRLYWYRQTLGQGPEFLTYFQNEAQLEKSRLLSDRFSAERPKGSFSTLEIQRTEQGDSAMYLCASSLGGDSGSEAQFFGPGTRLTVL.

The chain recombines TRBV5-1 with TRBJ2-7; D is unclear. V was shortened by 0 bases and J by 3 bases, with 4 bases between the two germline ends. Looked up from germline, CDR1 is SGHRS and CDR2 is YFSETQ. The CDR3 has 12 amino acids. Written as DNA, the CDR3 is TGCGCCAGCAGCTTGGGAGACTACGAGCAGTACTTC. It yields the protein CASSLGDYEQYF.

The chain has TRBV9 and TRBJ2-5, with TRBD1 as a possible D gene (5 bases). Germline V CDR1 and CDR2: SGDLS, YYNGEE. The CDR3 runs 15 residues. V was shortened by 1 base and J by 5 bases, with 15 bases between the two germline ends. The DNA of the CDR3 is TGTGCCAGCAGCGTATGGGGCCAAAGATCGGAGACCCAGTACTTC. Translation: CASSVWGQRSETQYF.

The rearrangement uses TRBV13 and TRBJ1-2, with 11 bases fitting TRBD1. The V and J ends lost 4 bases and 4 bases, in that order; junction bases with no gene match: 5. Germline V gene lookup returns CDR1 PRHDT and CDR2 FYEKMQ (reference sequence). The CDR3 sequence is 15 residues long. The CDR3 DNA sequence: TGTGCCAGCAGCTCAAGGGACAGGGGGTTCTATGGCTACACCTTC. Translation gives CASSSRDRGFYGYTF.

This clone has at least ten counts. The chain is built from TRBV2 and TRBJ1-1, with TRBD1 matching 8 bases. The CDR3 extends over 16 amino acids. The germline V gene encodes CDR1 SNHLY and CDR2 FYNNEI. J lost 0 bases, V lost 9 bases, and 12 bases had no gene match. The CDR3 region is CARGQGARSMNTEAFF. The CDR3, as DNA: TGTGCCAGGGGGCAGGGGGCTAGGTCGATGAACACTGAAGCTTTCTTT.

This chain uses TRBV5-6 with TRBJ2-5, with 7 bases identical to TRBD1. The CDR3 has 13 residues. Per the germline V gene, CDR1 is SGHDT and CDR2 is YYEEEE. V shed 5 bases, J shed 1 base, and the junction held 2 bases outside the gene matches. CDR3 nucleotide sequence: TGTGCCAGCAGTTGGGACAGCCAAGAGACCCAGTACTTC. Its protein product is CASSWDSQETQYF.

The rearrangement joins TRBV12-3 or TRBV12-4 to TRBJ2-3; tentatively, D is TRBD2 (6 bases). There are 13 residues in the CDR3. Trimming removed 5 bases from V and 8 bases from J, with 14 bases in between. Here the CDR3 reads CASSPGTAGTQYF. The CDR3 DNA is TGTGCCAGCAGTCCGGGGACTGCCGGTACGCAGTATTTT.

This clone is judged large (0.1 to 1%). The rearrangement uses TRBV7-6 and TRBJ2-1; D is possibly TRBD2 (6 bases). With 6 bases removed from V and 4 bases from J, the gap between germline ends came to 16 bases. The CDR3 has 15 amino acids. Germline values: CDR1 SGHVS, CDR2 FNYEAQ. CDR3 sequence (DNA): TGTGCCAGCAGTGCTACCTCGGGACTTTACAATGAGCAGTTCTTC. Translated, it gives CASSATSGLYNEQFF. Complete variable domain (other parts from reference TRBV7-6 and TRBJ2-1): GAGVSQSPRYKVTKRGQDVALRCDPISGHVSLYWYRQALGQGPEFLTYFNYEAQQDKSGLPNDRFSAERPEGSISTLTIQRTEQRDSAMYRCASSATSGLYNEQFFGPGTRLTVL.

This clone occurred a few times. The CDR3 protein is CASSFTDRVNTEAFF. In DNA, the CDR3 is TGTGCCAGCAGCTTTACGGACAGAGTGAACACTGAAGCTTTCTTT. This sequence joins TRBV11-2 and TRBJ1-1; TRBD1 is a possible D gene (6 bases). The CDR3 is 15 residues long. Trimming cost V 3 bases and J 0 bases, with 11 bases left between them. From germline, CDR1 is SGHAT and CDR2 FQNNGV.

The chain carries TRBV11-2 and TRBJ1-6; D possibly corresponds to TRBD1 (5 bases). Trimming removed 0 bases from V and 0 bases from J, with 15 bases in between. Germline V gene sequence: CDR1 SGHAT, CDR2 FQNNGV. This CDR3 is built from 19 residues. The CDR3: CASSLDNPGGSSYNSPLHF. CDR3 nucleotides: TGTGCCAGCAGCTTAGATAATCCGGGGGGAAGCTCCTATAATTCACCCCTCCACTTT. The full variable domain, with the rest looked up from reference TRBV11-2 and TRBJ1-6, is EAGVAQSPRYKIIEKRQSVAFWCNPISGHATLYWYQQILGQGPKLLIQFQNNGVVDDSQLPKDRFSAERLKGVDSTLKIQPAKLEDSAVYLCASSLDNPGGSSYNSPLHFGNGTRLTVT.

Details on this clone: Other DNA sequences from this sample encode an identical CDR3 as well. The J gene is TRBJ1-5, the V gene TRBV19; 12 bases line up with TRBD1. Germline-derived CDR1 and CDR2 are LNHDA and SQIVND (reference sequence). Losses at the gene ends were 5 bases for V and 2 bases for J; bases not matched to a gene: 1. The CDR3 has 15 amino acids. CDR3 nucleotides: TGTGCCAGTAGTGGGACAGGGGGCGGCAATCAGCCCCAGCATTTT. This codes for CASSGTGGGNQPQHF.

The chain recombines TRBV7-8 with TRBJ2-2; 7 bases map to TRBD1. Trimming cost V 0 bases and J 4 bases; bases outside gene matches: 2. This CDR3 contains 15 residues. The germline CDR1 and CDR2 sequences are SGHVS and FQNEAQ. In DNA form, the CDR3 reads TGTGCCAGCAGCTTAGCAGGGGGCGTCACCGGGGAGCTGTTTTTT. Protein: CASSLAGGVTGELFF.

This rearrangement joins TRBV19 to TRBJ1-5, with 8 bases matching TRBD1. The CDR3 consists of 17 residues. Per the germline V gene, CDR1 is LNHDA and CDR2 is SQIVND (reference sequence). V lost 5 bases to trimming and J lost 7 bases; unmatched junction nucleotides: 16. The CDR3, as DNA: TGTGCCAGTAGTCTTCGACCGGGACAGGATATGTGGCAGCCCCAGCATTTT. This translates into CASSLRPGQDMWQPQHF.

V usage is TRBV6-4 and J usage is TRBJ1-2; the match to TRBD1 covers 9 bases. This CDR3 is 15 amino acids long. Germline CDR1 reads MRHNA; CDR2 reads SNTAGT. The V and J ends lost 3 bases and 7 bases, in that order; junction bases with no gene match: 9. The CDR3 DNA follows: TGTGCCAGCAGTGAAGGGACAGGGAGGAGTGGTGGCTACACCTTC. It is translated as CASSEGTGRSGGYTF.

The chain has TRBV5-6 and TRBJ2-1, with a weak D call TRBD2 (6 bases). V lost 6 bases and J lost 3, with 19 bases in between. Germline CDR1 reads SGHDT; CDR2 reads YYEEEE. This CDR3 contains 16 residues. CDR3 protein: CASNQVGLAIYNEQFF. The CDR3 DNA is TGTGCCAGCAACCAGGTGGGCCTAGCGATCTACAATGAGCAGTTCTTC.

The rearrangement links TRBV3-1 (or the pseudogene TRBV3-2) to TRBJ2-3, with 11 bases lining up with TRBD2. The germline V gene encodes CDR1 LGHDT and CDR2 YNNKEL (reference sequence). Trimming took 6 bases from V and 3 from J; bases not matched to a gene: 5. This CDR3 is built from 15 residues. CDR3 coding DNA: TGTGCCAGCAGTACGACTAGCGGGGTGACAGATACGCAGTATTTT. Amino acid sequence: CASSTTSGVTDTQYF.

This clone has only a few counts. CDR3 coding DNA: TGCGCCAGCAGCCAAATCGGAACGGGGAACTACGAGCAGTACTTC. Translation gives CASSQIGTGNYEQYF. V and J are TRBV4-1 and TRBJ2-7, with D tentatively TRBD2 (5 bases). CDR3 length equals 15 residues. Trimming took off 2 bases at V and 3 bases at J, with 14 bases between the two ends. From germline, CDR1 is MGHRA and CDR2 YSYEKL.

The DNA for the CDR3 is TGTGCCGCCCGGGACAGGGTTGTCGAGCAGTACTTC. This translates into CAARDRVVEQYF. The V call is TRBV28, the J call TRBJ2-7; TRBD1 agrees at 9 bases. The length of the CDR3 is 12 residues. V gave up 11 bases and J gave up 6 bases; unmatched junction bases: 8. Germline V gene lookup returns CDR1 MDHEN and CDR2 SYDVKM.